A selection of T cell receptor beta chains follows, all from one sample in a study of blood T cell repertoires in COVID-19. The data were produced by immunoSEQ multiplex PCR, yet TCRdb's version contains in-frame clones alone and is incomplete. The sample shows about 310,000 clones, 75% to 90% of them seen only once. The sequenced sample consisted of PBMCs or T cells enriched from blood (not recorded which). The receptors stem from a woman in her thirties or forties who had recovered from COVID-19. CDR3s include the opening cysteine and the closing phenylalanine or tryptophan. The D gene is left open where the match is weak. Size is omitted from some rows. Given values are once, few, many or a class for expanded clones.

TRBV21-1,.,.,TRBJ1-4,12,TGTGCCAGCAGTCGACCGACATCGACTACGGTTTTT,CASSRPTSTTVF
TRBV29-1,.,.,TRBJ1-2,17,TGCAGCGTTGGAGGCGAGGGAACCACAACGTTTATCGATGGCTACACCTTC,CSVGGEGTTTFIDGYTF
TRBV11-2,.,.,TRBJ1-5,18,TGTGCCAGCAGCTTACCCTCCAGGGGTACCTATAGCAATCAGCCCCAGCATTTT,CASSLPSRGTYSNQPQHF
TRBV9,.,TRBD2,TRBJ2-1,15,TGTGCCAGCAGCGTAGATAGCGGGGGGCACAATGAGCAGTTCTTC,CASSVDSGGHNEQFF
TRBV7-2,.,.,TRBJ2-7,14,TGTGCCAGCAGCTGGCGGGGGCCCTCCGACGAGCAGTACTTC,CASSWRGPSDEQYF
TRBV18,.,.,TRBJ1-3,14,TGTGCCAGCTCACCACAGGGGTCTGGAAACACCATATATTTT,CASSPQGSGNTIYF
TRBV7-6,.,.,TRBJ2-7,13,TGTGCCAGCAGCTTAACTACCTCCTACGAGCAGTACTTC,CASSLTTSYEQYF
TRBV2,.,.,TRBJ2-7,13,TGTGCCAGCACCCCGGGTGGGAGCCACGAGCAGTACTTC,CASTPGGSHEQYF
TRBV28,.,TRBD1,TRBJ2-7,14,TGTGCCAGCAGTTTACGACAGGGGAGCTACGAGCAGTACTTC,CASSLRQGSYEQYF
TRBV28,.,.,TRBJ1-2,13,TGTGCCAGCAGTTTGTTGGCCATCTATGGCTACACCTTC,CASSLLAIYGYTF
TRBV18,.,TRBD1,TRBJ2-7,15,TGTGCCAGCTCAGCTCGGGACAGGGTTCAGTACGAGCAGTACTTC,CASSARDRVQYEQYF
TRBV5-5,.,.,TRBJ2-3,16,TGTGCCAGCAGCTTGGCAGATCGGGAGATAACAGATACGCAGTATTTT,CASSLADREITDTQYF
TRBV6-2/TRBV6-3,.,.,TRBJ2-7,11,TGTGCCAGCAGTAACCGGGACAAAGCGTACTTC,CASSNRDKAYF
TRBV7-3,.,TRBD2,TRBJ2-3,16,TGTGCCAGCAGCCCCGGACTAGCGGGAAAGGGCGGTACGCAGTATTTT,CASSPGLAGKGGTQYF
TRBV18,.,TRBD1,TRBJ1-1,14,TGTGCCAGCCGCGGACAGGAGAGGGACACTGAAGCTTTCTTT,CASRGQERDTEAFF
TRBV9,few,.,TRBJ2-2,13,TGTGCCAGCAGCGTAGAGGGGAACGGGGAGCTGTTTTTT,CASSVEGNGELFF
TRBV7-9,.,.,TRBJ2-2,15,TGTGCCAGCAGCTTAAGCCCCCTGTTCACCGGGGAGCTGTTTTTT,CASSLSPLFTGELFF
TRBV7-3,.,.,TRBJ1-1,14,TGTGCCAGCAGCCTAACGGGGGGAGGCACTGAAGCTTTCTTT,CASSLTGGGTEAFF
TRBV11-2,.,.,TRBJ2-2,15,TGTGCCAGCAGCTTAGAGTCCTTGAACACCGGGGAGCTGTTTTTT,CASSLESLNTGELFF
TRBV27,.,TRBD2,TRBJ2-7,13,TGTGCCAGCAGGGCTAGCGGCGATTACGAGCAGTACTTC,CASRASGDYEQYF
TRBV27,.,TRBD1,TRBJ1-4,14,TGTGCCAGCAGTTTTGAACAGGGGTCTGAAAAACTGTTTTTT,CASSFEQGSEKLFF
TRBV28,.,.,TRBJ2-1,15,TGTGCCAGCAGTTCCCCCACAGGGAAGGTCGATGAGCAGTTCTTC,CASSSPTGKVDEQFF
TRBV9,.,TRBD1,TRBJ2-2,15,TGTGCCAGCAGCGCGAGGGACAGGGGAACCGGGGAGCTGTTTTTT,CASSARDRGTGELFF
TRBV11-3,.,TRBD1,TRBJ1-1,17,TGTGCCAGCAGCTTAGATGAGAGATTAACAGGGGGCACTGAAGCTTTCTTT,CASSLDERLTGGTEAFF
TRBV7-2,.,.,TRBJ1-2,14,TGTGCCAGCAGCTTAGCGGGGGCACCCTATGGCTACACCTTC,CASSLAGAPYGYTF
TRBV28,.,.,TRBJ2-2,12,TGTGCCAGCAGTCCTCCTCCCGGGGAGCTGTTTTTT,CASSPPPGELFF
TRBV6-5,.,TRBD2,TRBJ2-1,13,TGTGCCACTTTAGCGGGAGGTTGGTATGAGCAGTTCTTC,CATLAGGWYEQFF
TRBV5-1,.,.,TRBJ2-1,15,TGCGCCAGCAGTCACAAAAGGGGTGGTGATAATGAGCAGTTCTTC,CASSHKRGGDNEQFF
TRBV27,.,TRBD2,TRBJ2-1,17,TGTGCCAGCAGTAAGGGACTAGCGGGCGTCTCCTACAATGAGCAGTTCTTC,CASSKGLAGVSYNEQFF
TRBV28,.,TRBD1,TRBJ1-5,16,TGTGCCAGCAGCCTAGTCGACAGGGCAAGCAATCAGCCCCAGCATTTT,CASSLVDRASNQPQHF
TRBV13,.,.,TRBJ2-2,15,TGTGCCAGCAGCTTAGAATGGCAGAACACCGGGGAGCTGTTTTTT,CASSLEWQNTGELFF
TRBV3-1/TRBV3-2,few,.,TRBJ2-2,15,TGTGCCAGCAGCCAAGGGACCGGGAGTACCGGGGAGCTGTTTTTT,CASSQGTGSTGELFF
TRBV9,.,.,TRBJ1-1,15,TGTGCCAGCAGCGTTTCCCGGGAAGGGAACACTGAAGCTTTCTTT,CASSVSREGNTEAFF
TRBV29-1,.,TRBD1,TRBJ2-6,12,TGCAGCGCCCGGGACAGTAAGGCCGTCCTGACTTTC,CSARDSKAVLTF
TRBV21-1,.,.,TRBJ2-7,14,TGTGCCAGCAGCAAAGAGCAGGGAGGCTACGAGCAGTACTTC,CASSKEQGGYEQYF
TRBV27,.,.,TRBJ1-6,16,TGTGCCAGCAGTTCGTCACTGAGCTCCTATAATTCACCCCTCCACTTT,CASSSSLSSYNSPLHF
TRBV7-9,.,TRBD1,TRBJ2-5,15,TGTGCCAGCAGCTTAGTCGGGACAGGGGGAGAGACCCAGTACTTC,CASSLVGTGGETQYF
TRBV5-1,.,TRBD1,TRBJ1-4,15,TGCGCCAGCAGCTTGGCAGGACAGGGTTATGAAAAACTGTTTTTT,CASSLAGQGYEKLFF
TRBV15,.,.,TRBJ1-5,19,TGTGCCACCAGCAGAGTCCAATTAGGCGGGGCAGGAGGCAATCAGCCCCAGCATTTT,CATSRVQLGGAGGNQPQHF
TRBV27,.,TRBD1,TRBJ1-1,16,TGTGCCAGCAGTGCCTCCGGGACAGGGGGTTTCGCTGAAGCTTTCTTT,CASSASGTGGFAEAFF
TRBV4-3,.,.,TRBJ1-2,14,TGCGCCAGCAGCCAAGGACAGGCGGACTATGGCTACACCTTC,CASSQGQADYGYTF
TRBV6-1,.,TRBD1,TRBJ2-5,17,TGTGCCAGCAGTGAAGCGAGGACAGGGAAGGGGAAGAAGACCCAGTACTTC,CASSEARTGKGKKTQYF
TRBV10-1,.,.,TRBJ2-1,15,TGCGCCAGCAGTGAGTGGAGGGGCAACTACAATGAGCAGTTCTTC,CASSEWRGNYNEQFF
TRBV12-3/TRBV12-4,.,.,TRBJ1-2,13,TGTGCCAGCAGTAAACAGGGAAACTATGGCTACACCTTC,CASSKQGNYGYTF
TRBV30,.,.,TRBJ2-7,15,TGTGCCTGGAGTGTACTGGGGAGACCGACCTACGAGCAGTACTTC,CAWSVLGRPTYEQYF
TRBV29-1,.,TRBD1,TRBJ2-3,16,TGCAGCGTTGAAATCCTAGACAGGGTGGGGACAGATACGCAGTATTTT,CSVEILDRVGTDTQYF
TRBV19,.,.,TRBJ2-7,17,TGTGCCAGTAGTATAACGTCGGGCAGGGATTCACCCTACGAGCAGTACTTC,CASSITSGRDSPYEQYF
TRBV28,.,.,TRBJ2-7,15,TGTGCCAGCAGTTTACGTGACAGACAAGCCCTCGAGCAGTACTTC,CASSLRDRQALEQYF
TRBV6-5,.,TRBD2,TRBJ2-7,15,TGTGCCAGCAGGGGGATGGGCGGGAGTATCCACGAGCAGTACTTC,CASRGMGGSIHEQYF
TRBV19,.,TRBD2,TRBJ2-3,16,TGTGCCAGTAGTATTGGGACTAGCGGGTGGACAGATACGCAGTATTTT,CASSIGTSGWTDTQYF
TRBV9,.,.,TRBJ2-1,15,TGTGCCAGCAGTCGGGGAGGGACACTCAACAATGAGCAGTTCTTC,CASSRGGTLNNEQFF
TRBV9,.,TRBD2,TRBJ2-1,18,TGTGCCAGCAGCGTAGAGGTAGCGGGAGCCTCGGTTTCAAATGAGCAGTTCTTC,CASSVEVAGASVSNEQFF
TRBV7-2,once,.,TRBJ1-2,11,TGTGCCAGCGGGCTTAACTATGGCTACACCTTC,CASGLNYGYTF
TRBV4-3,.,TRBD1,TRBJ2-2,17,TGCGCCAGCAGCCAAGATTTAGGGACAGGGATTCTCGGGGAGCTGTTTTTT,CASSQDLGTGILGELFF
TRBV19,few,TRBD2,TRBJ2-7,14,TGTGCCAGTAGTACGGGTAGCGGGGACTACGAGCAGTACTTC,CASSTGSGDYEQYF
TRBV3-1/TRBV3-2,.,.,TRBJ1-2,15,TGTGCCAGCAGCCAAGAACCCCCAAGGGGCTATGGCTACACCTTC,CASSQEPPRGYGYTF
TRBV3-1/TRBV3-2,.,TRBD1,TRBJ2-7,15,TGTGCCAGCAGCCAGGAAAACAGGGGGGACTACGAGCAGTACTTC,CASSQENRGDYEQYF
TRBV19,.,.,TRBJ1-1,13,TGTGCCTCCCGGACAAGGGCGGACACTGAAGCTTTCTTT,CASRTRADTEAFF
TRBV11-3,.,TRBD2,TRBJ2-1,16,TGTGCCAGCCGCTATAGGGGTCCGGGGGGCTACAATGAGCAGTTCTTC,CASRYRGPGGYNEQFF